Presented here are 21 T cell receptor beta chains from one specimen sequenced in a study of early T cells in non-severe SARS-CoV-2 infection (dated by TCRdb to about 2021). The library was prepared using 5' RACE. These reads were obtained on a NextSeq 500. TCRdb trimmed public reads at Q25 via fastp, called clones via MiXCR and kept in-frame beta chains. Rows are combined by CDR3 protein, so each entry shows the most common genes and DNA. For this sample there are 100,000 to 120,000 distinct CDR3 sequences; about an eighth appear just once. Of the sample, 3% to 3.5% is held by the ten largest clones. The sample consisted of whole blood. These receptors all come from an adult who was a healthcare worker with PCR-confirmed SARS-CoV-2 infection or an uninfected control (not recorded which).

This chain joins TRBV29-1 and TRBJ2-1; D assignment may be TRBD1 or TRBD2 (5 bases each). The CDR3 has 10 residues. The V gene's germline CDR1 is SQVTM and CDR2 ANQGSEA. Between the trimmed V and J ends, which lost 5 bases and 15 bases, there was a span of 14 bases. The CDR3 DNA sequence: TGCAGCGTTACAGGCCCCGAGGGGTTCTTC. This codes for CSVTGPEGFF.

This clonotype has a count of ten or more. V is TRBV28 and J is TRBJ1-2; unclear D gene. Germline CDR1 reads MDHEN; CDR2 reads SYDVKM. Trimming took off 5 bases at V and 0 bases at J, with 22 bases between the two ends. The CDR3 spans 18 residues. The CDR3: CASSPPGKGPLSNYGYTF. CDR3 nucleotide sequence: TGTGCCAGCAGTCCTCCCGGGAAAGGCCCCCTCTCTAACTATGGCTACACCTTC.

The chain carries TRBV6-1 and TRBJ1-6, with D hard to call. The CDR3 sequence is 14 residues long. CDR1 and CDR2 from the germline V gene are MNHNS and SASEGT. Trimming removed 6 bases from V and 6 bases from J, with 12 bases in between. The CDR3 sequence is CASRSSPPNSPLHF. Here the CDR3 DNA reads TGTGCCAGCAGGTCATCGCCCCCTAATTCACCCCTCCACTTT.

This rearrangement joins TRBV29-1 to TRBJ2-7, with TRBD2 matching 11 bases. The CDR3 length is 13 residues. Germline CDR1 SQVTM, CDR2 ANQGSEA. Unmatched junction bases numbered 2, after V lost 1 base and J lost 6 bases. CDR3 DNA: TGCAGCGTTGAAGCGACTAGCGGGATCGAGCAGTACTTC. It is translated as CSVEATSGIEQYF.

This clonotype was seen only a few times. The chain carries TRBV14 and TRBJ2-1; TRBD1 matches 8 bases. The CDR3 is 17 amino acids. The V and J ends lost 0 bases and 4 bases, in that order; junction bases with no gene match: 8. In germline, CDR1 is SGHDN, CDR2 FVKESK. CDR3 in amino acids: CASSQDLGQVAYNEQFF. CDR3 in DNA: TGTGCCAGCAGCCAAGATCTGGGACAGGTAGCTTACAATGAGCAGTTCTTC.

This rearrangement joins TRBV11-2 to TRBJ2-5; 8 positions match TRBD2. Germline CDR1 is SGHAT and CDR2 is FQNNGV. V trimming: 4 bases; J trimming: 3 bases; junction bases outside the gene matches: 7. The CDR3 runs 15 residues. The CDR3 coding sequence is TGTGCCAGCAGCTCCCCCTTCGGGGGGGAAGAGACCCAGTACTTC. It translates to CASSSPFGGEETQYF.

This clonotype was counted ten times or more. The chain joins TRBV11-2 to TRBJ1-6, with D uncertain. Germline lookup yields CDR1 SGHAT and CDR2 FQNNGV. This CDR3 region has 17 residues. The V end was cut by 1 base, the J end by 4 bases, with 14 bases between. CDR3 DNA: TGTGCCAGCAGCTTAGTCGGTCGGCGGACGTATAATTCACCCCTCCACTTT. Translated, it gives CASSLVGRRTYNSPLHF.

V usage is TRBV25-1 and J usage is TRBJ1-2; a weak D match, TRBD1 (5 bases). CDR1 is MGHDK, CDR2 SYGVNS, per germline. The CDR3 runs to 14 residues. The germline V and J ends were trimmed by 8 bases and 1 base, with 14 bases remaining between them. CDR3 bases: TGTGCCAGCGGAGGGGCGGGGGATAACTATGGCTACACCTTC. This sequence encodes CASGGAGDNYGYTF.

On this clonotype itself: This may be a read error, as it is one base from a much larger clone. The rearrangement uses TRBV6-1 and TRBJ1-1; D gene unclear. V shed 5 bases and J shed 1 base, with 5 bases lying between them. The CDR3 has 12 amino acids. Germline-derived CDR1 and CDR2 are MNHNS and SASEGT. CDR3 protein: CASSRRNTEAFF. The CDR3, as DNA: TGTGCCAGCAGTAGGAGGAACACTGAAGCTTTCTTT.

J is TRBJ1-5 and V is TRBV29-1, with TRBD1 matching over 8 bases. The CDR3 loop spans 13 amino acids. V lost 7 bases to trimming and J lost 2 bases; unmatched junction nucleotides: 4. Germline V CDR1 and CDR2: SQVTM, ANQGSEA. CDR3 amino acids: CSAQGAGNQPQHF. CDR3 DNA: TGCAGCGCTCAGGGGGCAGGCAATCAGCCCCAGCATTTT.

The CDR3 sequence is CASSKDLGQPQHF. The CDR3 DNA reads as TGTGCCAGCAGCAAGGACCTGGGGCAGCCCCAGCATTTT. The V call is TRBV14, the J call TRBJ1-5; D is undetermined. The CDR3 has 13 residues. Trimming shortened V by 5 bases and J by 7 bases, and 12 bases separated the two germline ends. Germline V gene sequence: CDR1 SGHDN, CDR2 FVKESK.

This clonotype was counted only a few times. This sequence joins TRBV6-5 and TRBJ2-1, with TRBD2 matching 9 bases. V dropped 2 bases and J dropped 7; count of bases not matched to a gene: 3. Germline CDR1 reads MNHEY; CDR2 reads SVGAGI. This CDR3 is built from 14 residues. Here the CDR3 DNA reads TGTGCCAGCAGTTACGATACTAGCGGGAATGAGCAGTTCTTC. This encodes CASSYDTSGNEQFF.

This clonotype showed up many times. This chain uses TRBV7-9 with TRBJ2-3; D remains unclear. Germline CDR1 reads SEHNR; CDR2 reads FQNEAQ (reference sequence). This CDR3 contains 16 residues. V was clipped by 0 bases and J by 3 bases, with 13 bases between them. The CDR3 sequence: CASSLAKLLGTDTQYF. In DNA, the CDR3 is TGTGCCAGCAGCTTAGCGAAGTTGCTAGGGACAGATACGCAGTATTTT. The full variable domain, with the rest looked up from reference TRBV7-9 and TRBJ2-3, is DTGVSQNPRHKITKRGQNVTFRCDPISEHNRLYWYRQTLGQGPEFLTYFQNEAQLEKSRLLSDRFSAERPKGSFSTLEIQRTEQGDSAMYLCASSLAKLLGTDTQYFGPGTRLTVL.

This clonotype came up many times. CDR3 loop: CASSLAQGWNEQFF. The DNA for the CDR3 is TGTGCCAGCAGCTTAGCACAGGGGTGGAATGAGCAGTTCTTC. The V and J genes are TRBV7-6 and TRBJ2-1; 7 bases are a match to TRBD1. The CDR3 consists of 14 residues. The V gene's germline CDR1 is SGHVS and CDR2 FNYEAQ. V was pared by 0 bases and J by 7 bases, with 3 bases of the junction left unmatched.

In its sample, this clonotype was seen many times. The chain employs TRBV7-7 and TRBJ2-1, with D uncertain. The CDR3 length is 13 residues. Germline-derived CDR1 and CDR2 are SSHAT and FNYEAQ (reference sequence). For the CDR3, the DNA is TGTGCTAGCTCTCGTATCAACTACAATGAGCAGTTCTTC. It is translated as CASSRINYNEQFF.

Ten or more counts support this clonotype. V and J are TRBV24-1 and TRBJ2-4; 10 nucleotides agree with TRBD1. CDR3 size: 15 residues. V lost 5 bases and J lost 5; bases outside the gene matches: 5. Per the germline V gene, CDR1 is KGHDR and CDR2 is SFDVKD. For the CDR3, the DNA is TGTGCCACCAGTGGTTCCGGGACAGGGGAAAACATTCAGTACTTC. Residues: CATSGSGTGENIQYF.

This clonotype was seen a single time. J is TRBJ2-3 and V is TRBV25-1; 12 bases are a match to TRBD2. The CDR3 is 16 amino acids. The trim removed 4 bases at V and 3 bases at J, leaving 5 bases unmatched. Germline V gene sequence: CDR1 MGHDK, CDR2 SYGVNS. The CDR3 DNA follows: TGTGCCAGCAGTGCCAGACTAGCGGGAGTTACAGATACGCAGTATTTT. This translates into CASSARLAGVTDTQYF.

This clonotype came up many times. The rearrangement uses TRBV12-3 or TRBV12-4 and TRBJ2-2; the D is unclear. This CDR3 spans 12 amino acids. Deletions cut 7 bases from V and 6 bases from J, with 9 bases between. The CDR3 nucleotides read TGTGCCAGCACTTCTACGGCCGGGGAGCTGTTTTTT. It codes for CASTSTAGELFF.

The chain joins TRBV18 to TRBJ2-5; 7 bases agree with TRBD2. Losses at the gene ends were 2 bases for V and 4 bases for J; bases not matched to a gene: 10. The CDR3 runs to 16 residues. Germline V gene sequence: CDR1 KGHSH, CDR2 LQKENI. The CDR3 DNA reads as TGTGCCAGCTCACCATTGGCGGGGGACCCCCCAGAGACCCAGTACTTC. It specifies CASSPLAGDPPETQYF.

This clonotype was recorded many times. The chain combines TRBV6-6 with TRBJ2-3; 14 bases line up with TRBD2. This CDR3 is 16 amino acids long. V lost 8 bases to trimming and J lost 1 base; unmatched junction nucleotides: 5. Germline CDR1 and CDR2: MNHNY and SVGAGI (reference sequence). The CDR3 bases are TGTGCCAGCGGGGGACTAGCGGGAGTAGGCACAGATACGCAGTATTTT. Translated, it gives CASGGLAGVGTDTQYF.

This clonotype was seen only a few times. A junction boundary mismatches the germline segment, possibly from a read error. The J gene is TRBJ2-1, the V gene TRBV4-1; 12 bases are a match to TRBD2. Germline CDR1 is MGHRA and CDR2 is YSYEKL. The CDR3 is made up of 14 amino acids. The CDR3 sequence: CASSQGILAGGIEF. The CDR3 coding sequence is TGCGCCAGCAGCCAAGGGATCCTAGCGGGGGGGATAGAATTC.